Listed below are T cell receptor beta chains from one sample, sequenced in a study of CD8 T cells in ankylosing spondylitis. TCRdb reprocessed the 5' RACE reads with MiXCR, giving one entry per CDR3 protein. The table records around 440,000 distinct CDR3 sequences, roughly 15% of them present only once. Sample: blood, either unsorted or a sorted T cell fraction (not recorded which). The receptors come from a male donor with ankylosing spondylitis. The CDR3 runs from the conserved cysteine through the conserved F or W. The D gene is left open where the match is weak. Rows give clone size only sometimes, using once, few, many, or a class for an expanded clone.

V,D,size,J,DNA,CDR3
TRBV12-3/TRBV12-4,TRBD1,many,TRBJ1-4,TGTGCCAGCAGTGGGGACAGGGATGGCGAAAAACTGTTTTTT,CASSGDRDGEKLFF
TRBV20-1,.,few,TRBJ1-5,TGCAGTGCGCACACAGGAGCCAGCAATCAGCCCCAGCATTTT,CSAHTGASNQPQHF
TRBV13,.,few,TRBJ2-3,TGTGCCAGCAGCTCTCGTTGGATAATTGGGACAGATACGCAGTATTTT,CASSSRWIIGTDTQYF
TRBV12-3/TRBV12-4,TRBD1,.,TRBJ2-1,TGTGCCAGCAGCATGGGGACAGGGTCGGTTGAGCAGTTCTTC,CASSMGTGSVEQFF
TRBV20-1,.,.,TRBJ2-1,TGCAGTGCTAGGGAACACGGCCATGAGCAGTTCTTC,CSAREHGHEQFF
TRBV5-8,.,.,TRBJ2-1,TGTGCCAGCAGCTTGTCTGGGCTTGGCGGAAATGAGCAGTTCTTC,CASSLSGLGGNEQFF
TRBV6-2/TRBV6-3,.,few,TRBJ1-1,TGTGCCAGCAGCCGACAGAACGAAAACACTGAAGCTTTCTTT,CASSRQNENTEAFF
TRBV20-1,.,.,TRBJ1-4,TGCAGTGCTAGACACGGCGGGCTTAATGAAAAACTGTTTTTT,CSARHGGLNEKLFF
TRBV20-1,TRBD2,.,TRBJ2-1,TGCAGTGCTAATGGACTAGCGGGGGGAAACAATGAGCAGTTCTTC,CSANGLAGGNNEQFF
TRBV7-9,.,many,TRBJ2-3,TGTGCCAGCAGCCCACGGGTGACAGATACGCAGTATTTT,CASSPRVTDTQYF
TRBV28,.,.,TRBJ2-7,TGTGCCAGCAGCACAACGGGACCTACCTACGAGCAGTACTTC,CASSTTGPTYEQYF
TRBV3-1,.,once,TRBJ2-2,TGTGCCAGCAGCCCCCTGGGGATCACGGGCGGGGAGCTGTTTTTT,CASSPLGITGGELFF
TRBV7-9,.,many,TRBJ2-3,TGTGCCAGCAGCCCCCAGGCAGATACGCAGTATTTT,CASSPQADTQYF
TRBV9,TRBD1,.,TRBJ1-6,TGTGCCAGCAGCGGGGACAGGGATCTTTCACCCCTCCACTTT,CASSGDRDLSPLHF
TRBV3-1,.,.,TRBJ1-1,TGTGCCAGCAGCCTCAACGTAGGGCGCGAAGAAGCTTTCTTT,CASSLNVGREEAFF
TRBV3-1,.,.,TRBJ1-2,TGTGCCAGCAGCCATTTCGCGGGCAACGGCGGCTATGGCTACACCTTC,CASSHFAGNGGYGYTF
TRBV12-3/TRBV12-4,.,few,TRBJ1-2,TGTGCCAGCAGTCCTACCGGCTCCCGACTCAATGGCTACACCTTC,CASSPTGSRLNGYTF
TRBV6-1,.,few,TRBJ2-1,TGTGCCAGCAGTCCTACCTGGGGGTACAATGAGCAGTTCTTC,CASSPTWGYNEQFF
TRBV5-8,.,few,TRBJ1-1,TGTGCCAGCAGCCGACTCAGGGGCGGGAACACTGAAGCTTTCTTT,CASSRLRGGNTEAFF
TRBV5-5,.,few,TRBJ1-6,TGTGCCAGCAGCTTCACTGGTTCACCCCTCCACTTT,CASSFTGSPLHF
TRBV5-1,.,.,TRBJ1-1,TGCGAGTCTAAGCGTGGAGGGGAGAACACTGAAGCTTTCTTT,CESKRGGENTEAFF
TRBV20-1,.,.,TRBJ2-3,TGCAGTGCTAGAGATTCGGCTAGCGCCTCCACAGATACGCAGTATTTT,CSARDSASASTDTQYF
TRBV9,.,.,TRBJ1-4,TGTGCCAGCAGCGTATCGGATCGGAATGAAAAACTGTTTTTT,CASSVSDRNEKLFF
TRBV4-1,TRBD2,.,TRBJ2-7,TGCGCCAGCAGCCAAGATGACCGGACTAGCGGCGAGCAGTACTTC,CASSQDDRTSGEQYF
TRBV20-1,TRBD1,few,TRBJ2-3,TGCAGTGCAGGGGGACAGGGCTCCCCCACAGATACGCAGTATTTT,CSAGGQGSPTDTQYF
TRBV7-2,TRBD2,.,TRBJ2-7,TGTGCCAGCAGTCTAGCGGGGGGCTACAGCTCCTACGAGCAGTACTTC,CASSLAGGYSSYEQYF
TRBV20-1,TRBD1,few,TRBJ1-5,TGCAGTGCTAGGGCGAGGGGGCTCGGGAATCAGCCCCAGCATTTT,CSARARGLGNQPQHF
TRBV6-1,.,few,TRBJ2-1,TGTGCCAGCAGTCCGGGACACAAAGGCGATGAGCAGTTCTTC,CASSPGHKGDEQFF
TRBV6-1,.,few,TRBJ2-5,TGTGCCAGCAGTGGGGACACCGGGTACCAAGAGACCCAGTACTTC,CASSGDTGYQETQYF
TRBV9,.,few,TRBJ1-1,TGTGCCAGCAGCGAAGTAGCCAGTCTTTCTGAAGCTTTCTTT,CASSEVASLSEAFF
TRBV25-1,.,few,TRBJ1-2,TGTGCCAGCAGTGCACTTGAGGGGGGCTACACCTTC,CASSALEGGYTF
TRBV20-1,.,.,TRBJ2-2,TGCAGTGTTCCGACATCCGGGGAGCTGTTTTTT,CSVPTSGELFF
TRBV6-1,.,many,TRBJ2-6,TGTGCCATCCAGCCGCTACGGACTGGGGCCAACGTCCTGACTTTC,CAIQPLRTGANVLTF
TRBV20-1,TRBD1,many,TRBJ2-5,TGCAGTGCTGTCACAGGGGGGCGGGAGACCCAGTACTTC,CSAVTGGRETQYF
TRBV3-1,.,once,TRBJ1-2,TGTGCCAGCAGCCAGGGGCAGACAGATGGCTACACCTTC,CASSQGQTDGYTF
TRBV4-2,TRBD2,few,TRBJ2-1,TGTGCCAGCAGCCAAGCGGGTACTAGCGGGTACAATGAGCAGTTCTTC,CASSQAGTSGYNEQFF
TRBV5-1,.,few,TRBJ2-2,TGCGCCAGCAGCTTGGTTTCTTTATTCACCGGGGAGCTGTTTTTT,CASSLVSLFTGELFF
TRBV25-1,.,.,TRBJ1-1,TGTGCCAGCAGTGAATCCCGGTATGGGAACACTGAAGCTTTCTTT,CASSESRYGNTEAFF
TRBV7-2,.,.,TRBJ2-5,TGTGCCAGCAGCAGAGGGGCCGGACAACCCACGGGGACCCAGTACTTC,CASSRGAGQPTGTQYF
TRBV7-9,.,many,TRBJ1-3,TGTGCCAGCAGCTTACTTGGAAACACCATATATTTT,CASSLLGNTIYF
TRBV25-1,TRBD1,.,TRBJ1-1,TGTGCCAGCAGTGCCAAACAGGGGGTGCAGAACACTGAAGCTTTCTTT,CASSAKQGVQNTEAFF
TRBV6-1,TRBD2,few,TRBJ2-7,TGTGCCAGCAGTGTGAGGGGAGGGAGGGACTACGAGCAGTACTTC,CASSVRGGRDYEQYF
TRBV6-1,.,.,TRBJ2-5,TGTGCCAGCAGCCTCTCCTGGGGAGGCGGGGAGACCCAGTACTTC,CASSLSWGGGETQYF
TRBV6-1,TRBD1,once,TRBJ1-3,TGTGCCAGCAGTCGTCAGGGGGCGGCTGGAAACACCATATATTTT,CASSRQGAAGNTIYF
TRBV7-2,.,.,TRBJ1-1,TGTGCCAGCAGCGCCACCCAAGTCGGGAGGAACACTGAAGCTTTCTTT,CASSATQVGRNTEAFF
TRBV6-1,.,.,TRBJ2-5,TGTGCCAGCAGGGACAGCACCTGGGAGACCCAGTACTTC,CASRDSTWETQYF
TRBV11-2,.,few,TRBJ1-2,TGTGCCAGCAGCTTCCGGAGGGATTCCTATGGCTACACCTTC,CASSFRRDSYGYTF
TRBV15,.,.,TRBJ1-6,TGTGCCACCAGCAGAGATCTACGTTTAGGTGACATCAATTCACCCCTCCACTTT,CATSRDLRLGDINSPLHF